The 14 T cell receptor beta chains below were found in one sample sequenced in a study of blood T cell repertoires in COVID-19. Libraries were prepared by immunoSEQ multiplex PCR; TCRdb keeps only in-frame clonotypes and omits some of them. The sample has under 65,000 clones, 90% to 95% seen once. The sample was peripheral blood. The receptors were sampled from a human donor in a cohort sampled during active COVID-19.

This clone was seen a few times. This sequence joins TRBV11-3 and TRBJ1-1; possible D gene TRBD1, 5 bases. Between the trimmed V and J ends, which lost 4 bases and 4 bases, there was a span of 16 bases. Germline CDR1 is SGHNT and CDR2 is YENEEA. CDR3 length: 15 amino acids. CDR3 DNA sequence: TGTGCCAGCAGCTCGGGCGGGGTCAGGGCCACTGAAGCTTTCTTT. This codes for CASSSGGVRATEAFF.

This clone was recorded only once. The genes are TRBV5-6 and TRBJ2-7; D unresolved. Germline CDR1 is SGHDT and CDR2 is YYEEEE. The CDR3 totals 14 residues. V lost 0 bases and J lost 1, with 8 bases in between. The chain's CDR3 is CASSLVRSSYEQYF. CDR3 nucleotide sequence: TGTGCCAGCAGCTTGGTTAGATCTTCCTACGAGCAGTACTTC.

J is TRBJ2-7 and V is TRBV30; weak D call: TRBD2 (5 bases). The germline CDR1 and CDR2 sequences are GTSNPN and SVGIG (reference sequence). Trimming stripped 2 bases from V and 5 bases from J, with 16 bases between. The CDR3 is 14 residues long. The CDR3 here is CAWSLRRSGDEQYF. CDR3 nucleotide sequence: TGTGCCTGGAGTCTCAGGAGGTCCGGGGACGAGCAGTACTTC.

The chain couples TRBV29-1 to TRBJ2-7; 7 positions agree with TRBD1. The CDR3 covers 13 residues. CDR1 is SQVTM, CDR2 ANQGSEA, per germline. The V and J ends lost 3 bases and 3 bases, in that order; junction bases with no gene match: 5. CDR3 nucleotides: TGCAGCGTTGATACGACAGGGAACTACGAGCAGTACTTC. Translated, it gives CSVDTTGNYEQYF.

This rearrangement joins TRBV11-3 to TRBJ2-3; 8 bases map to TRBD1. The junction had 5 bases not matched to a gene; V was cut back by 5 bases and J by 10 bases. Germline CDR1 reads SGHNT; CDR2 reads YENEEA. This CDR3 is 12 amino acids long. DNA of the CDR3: TGTGCCAGCAGCCCGACAGGGGCCTCGCAGTATTTT. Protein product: CASSPTGASQYF.

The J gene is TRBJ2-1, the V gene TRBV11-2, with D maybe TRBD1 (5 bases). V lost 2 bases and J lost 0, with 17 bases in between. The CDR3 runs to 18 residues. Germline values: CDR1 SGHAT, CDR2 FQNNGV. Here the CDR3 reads CASSLLAGSSNSYNEQFF. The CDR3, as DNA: TGTGCCAGCAGCTTATTAGCAGGGTCAAGCAACTCCTACAATGAGCAGTTCTTC.

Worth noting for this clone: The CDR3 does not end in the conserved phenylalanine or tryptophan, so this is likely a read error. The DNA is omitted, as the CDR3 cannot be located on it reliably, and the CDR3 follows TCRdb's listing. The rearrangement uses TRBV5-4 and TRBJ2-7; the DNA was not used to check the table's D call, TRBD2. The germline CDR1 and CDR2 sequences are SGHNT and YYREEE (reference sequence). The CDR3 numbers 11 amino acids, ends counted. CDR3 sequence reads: CASQGDWASMG.

The DNA of the CDR3 is TGTGCCAGCACCGGCGAGGGGGGGCGGCTCACTGAAGCTTTCTTT. As protein: CASTGEGGRLTEAFF. The rearrangement uses TRBV7-2 and TRBJ1-1, with a weak D call TRBD1 (6 bases). Germline assignment: CDR1 SGHTA and CDR2 FQGNSA. The CDR3 is 15 amino acids. Trimming took 7 bases from V and 4 from J, leaving 19 bases between them.

The CDR3 nucleotides are TGTGCCAGCAGTGGGGACAGGGGGAATAATTCACCCCTCCACTTT. It encodes CASSGDRGNNSPLHF. This rearrangement joins TRBV25-1 to TRBJ1-6; 11 bases match TRBD1. Losses at the gene ends were 4 bases for V and 5 bases for J; bases not matched to a gene: 1. Germline V CDR1 and CDR2: MGHDK, SYGVNS. The CDR3 is made up of 15 amino acids.

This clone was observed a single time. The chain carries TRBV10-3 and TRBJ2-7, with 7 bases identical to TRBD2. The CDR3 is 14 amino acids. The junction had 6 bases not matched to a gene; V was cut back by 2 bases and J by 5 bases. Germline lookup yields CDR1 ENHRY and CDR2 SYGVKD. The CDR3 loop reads CAISEGSGVNEQYF. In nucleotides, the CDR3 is TGTGCCATCAGTGAGGGAAGCGGGGTGAACGAGCAGTACTTC.

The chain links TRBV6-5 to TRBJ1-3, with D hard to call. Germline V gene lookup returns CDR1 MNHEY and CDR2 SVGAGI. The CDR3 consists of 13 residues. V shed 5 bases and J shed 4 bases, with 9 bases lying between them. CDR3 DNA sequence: TGTGCCAGCAGTCCCCATCAGGGAAACACCATATATTTT. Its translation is CASSPHQGNTIYF.

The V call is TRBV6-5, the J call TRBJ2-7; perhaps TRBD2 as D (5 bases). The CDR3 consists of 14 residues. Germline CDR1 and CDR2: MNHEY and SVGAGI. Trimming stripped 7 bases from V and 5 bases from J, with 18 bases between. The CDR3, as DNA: TGTGCCAGCACGCACGAGCGGTGGGGTAACGAGCAGTACTTC. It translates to CASTHERWGNEQYF.

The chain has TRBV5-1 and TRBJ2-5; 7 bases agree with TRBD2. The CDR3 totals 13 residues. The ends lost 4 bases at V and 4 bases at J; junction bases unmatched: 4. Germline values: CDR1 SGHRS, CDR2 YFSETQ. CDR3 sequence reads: CASSPTSTETQYF. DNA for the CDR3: TGCGCCAGCAGCCCGACTAGCACAGAGACCCAGTACTTC.

CDR3 sequence reads: CASSSGLALEKLFF. CDR3 sequence (DNA): TGTGCCAGCAGCTCTGGACTCGCTTTGGAAAAACTGTTTTTT. V usage is TRBV6-5 and J usage is TRBJ1-4; D not resolved. The CDR3 length is 14 residues. In germline, CDR1 is MNHEY, CDR2 SVGAGI. V lost 6 bases and J 8 bases, leaving 16 bases between the germline ends.